A selection of T cell receptor beta chains follows, all from one sample in a study of spatial heterogeneity in lung cancer. TCRdb analysed the 5' RACE reads with MiXCR anew, one entry per CDR3 protein. The data show about 8,000 distinct CDR3 sequences, less than 10% seen once. The sequenced sample was lung tumor tissue, obtained at surgery. The source is a male donor with early-stage non-small cell lung cancer. Each CDR3 is given with its conserved first and last residue. Each record gives: clone size, D gene, V gene, J gene, CDR3 protein, CDR3 DNA. D genes are given only for firm matches. Clone size is stated in some rows and not others, as once, few, many or a class when expanded.

abundance: large; d_gene: .; v_gene: TRBV18; j_gene: TRBJ2-1; CDR3aa: CASSPPVDLPRYNEQFF; CDR3nt: TGTGCCAGCTCACCACCGGTAGACCTCCCACGGTACAATGAGCAGTTCTTC
abundance: medium-sized; d_gene: .; v_gene: TRBV5-5; j_gene: TRBJ1-6; CDR3aa: CASSTLMGSPLHF; CDR3nt: TGTGCCAGCAGCACCCTTATGGGTTCACCCCTCCACTTT
abundance: few; d_gene: TRBD1; v_gene: TRBV28; j_gene: TRBJ1-2; CDR3aa: CASRQGENYGYTF; CDR3nt: TGTGCCAGCCGACAGGGGGAGAACTATGGCTACACCTTC
abundance: medium-sized; d_gene: .; v_gene: TRBV7-2; j_gene: TRBJ1-6; CDR3aa: CASSLGGTNYNSPLHF; CDR3nt: TGTGCCAGCAGCTTAGGCGGGACAAACTATAATTCACCCCTCCACTTT
abundance: few; d_gene: .; v_gene: TRBV5-4; j_gene: TRBJ2-7; CDR3aa: CASSNGVTYEQYF; CDR3nt: TGTGCCAGCAGCAATGGAGTAACCTACGAGCAGTACTTC
abundance: medium-sized; d_gene: .; v_gene: TRBV5-1; j_gene: TRBJ2-6; CDR3aa: CASRQALSGANVLTF; CDR3nt: TGCGCCAGCAGACAGGCGCTTTCTGGGGCCAACGTCCTGACTTTC
abundance: .; d_gene: .; v_gene: TRBV6-5; j_gene: TRBJ1-1; CDR3aa: CASSYSIGTQNTEAFF; CDR3nt: TGTGCCAGCAGTTACTCGATTGGGACCCAGAACACTGAAGCTTTCTTT
abundance: few; d_gene: TRBD2; v_gene: TRBV5-4; j_gene: TRBJ2-1; CDR3aa: CASRRSGGAGNEQFF; CDR3nt: TGTGCCAGCAGACGAAGCGGGGGGGCCGGGAATGAGCAGTTCTTC
abundance: .; d_gene: .; v_gene: TRBV28; j_gene: TRBJ2-7; CDR3aa: CASSFEASYEQYF; CDR3nt: TGTGCCAGCAGTTTTGAGGCCTCCTACGAGCAGTACTTC
abundance: .; d_gene: TRBD2; v_gene: TRBV20-1; j_gene: TRBJ2-3; CDR3aa: CSARDWQRGVTDTQYF; CDR3nt: TGCAGTGCTAGAGATTGGCAGCGGGGGGTAACAGATACGCAGTATTTT